Shown below are 2 T cell receptor beta chains from a single sample sequenced in a study of blood T cell repertoires in COVID-19. Measured with immunoSEQ multiplex PCR; TCRdb has only the in-frame clones, and not every one. This sample yields some 130,000 clones, of which approximately 88% are seen a single time; over 9% belongs to the top ten. Input material: peripheral blood. Receptors originate from a man aged 45 to 65 with acute or convalescent COVID-19.

The CDR3 reads CASSYRGRSLHF. In nucleotides, the CDR3 is TGTGCCAGCAGTTATAGGGGGCGATCCCTCCACTTT. J is TRBJ1-6 and V is TRBV6-5; TRBD1 matches 7 bases. In germline, CDR1 is MNHEY, CDR2 SVGAGI. V lost 3 bases to trimming and J lost 14 bases; unmatched junction nucleotides: 4. The CDR3 is made up of 12 amino acids.

The chain is built from TRBV5-6 and TRBJ1-1, with D possibly matching TRBD1 (5 bases). V shed 4 bases and J shed 1 base, with 23 bases lying between them. Germline CDR1 SGHDT, CDR2 YYEEEE. The CDR3 runs 18 residues. The CDR3 loop reads CASSPFLGVSDTNTEAFF. Here the CDR3 DNA reads TGTGCCAGCAGCCCATTTCTAGGCGTTTCGGACACGAACACTGAAGCTTTCTTT.